This T cell receptor beta chain was recovered during a study of technical replicates of blood from a few donors. Only one count was recorded for this clone. The CDR3 covers 17 residues. V was pared by 1 base and J by 5 bases, with 20 bases between. Germline loops: CDR1 LGHNA, CDR2 YSLEER. Sequencing used immunoSEQ multiplex PCR; TCRdb keeps in-frame clones, though not all of them. The sample lists about 63,000 clones, about 87% occurring once. The clonotype was recovered from a human donor in good health. Some clones in this sample may be carry-over from other donors' samples. V gene TRBV4-3 combines with J gene TRBJ1-1; D may be TRBD1 (6 bases). The sequenced material came from PBMCs. In DNA, the CDR3 is TGCGCCAGCAGCCAAGTGGCGCTCCGGGGGGCATGGACTGAAGCTTTCTTT. Translating it yields CASSQVALRGAWTEAFF.